These T cell receptor beta chains were read from a single sample in a study of cytomegalovirus exposure and HLA in healthy donors. The data were produced by immunoSEQ multiplex PCR, yet TCRdb's version contains in-frame clones alone and is incomplete. This table has 200,000 to 250,000 clones, 88% appearing once. Sequences were obtained from PBMCs. The receptors shown here come from a woman younger than 30 in good health and CMV-seronegative. Each CDR3 is given with its conserved first and last residue. The D gene is left open where the match is weak. Clone size appears in some rows only: once, few, many, or a class for an expanded clone.

V gene: TRBV4-1
clone size: -
D gene: -
J gene: TRBJ2-3
CDR3 protein: CASSQPDVPGKQYF
CDR3 DNA: TGCGCCAGCAGCCAACCCGACGTGCCCGGGAAGCAGTATTTT

V gene: TRBV19
clone size: -
D gene: TRBD1
J gene: TRBJ1-5
CDR3 protein: CASSSRDRPNQPQHF
CDR3 DNA: TGTGCCAGTAGTAGTAGGGACAGACCAAATCAGCCCCAGCATTTT

V gene: TRBV5-1
clone size: -
D gene: TRBD1
J gene: TRBJ1-2
CDR3 protein: CASKQTPTGTAISYGYTF
CDR3 DNA: TGCGCCAGCAAACAAACTCCCACCGGGACAGCGATTTCCTATGGCTACACCTTC

V gene: TRBV18
clone size: -
D gene: TRBD2
J gene: TRBJ2-2
CDR3 protein: CASSVGLATGELFF
CDR3 DNA: TGTGCCAGCTCAGTGGGACTAGCTACCGGGGAGCTGTTTTTT

V gene: TRBV7-2
clone size: -
D gene: -
J gene: TRBJ2-7
CDR3 protein: CASSPVRHLPYEQYF
CDR3 DNA: TGTGCCAGCAGCCCAGTCAGGCACCTCCCCTACGAGCAGTACTTC

V gene: TRBV18
clone size: -
D gene: -
J gene: TRBJ2-7
CDR3 protein: CASSPPDSLSYEQYF
CDR3 DNA: TGTGCCAGCTCACCACCCGACAGTCTCTCCTACGAGCAGTACTTC

V gene: TRBV27
clone size: -
D gene: -
J gene: TRBJ1-2
CDR3 protein: CASSFSWGDVYGYTF
CDR3 DNA: TGTGCCAGCAGTTTTTCGTGGGGGGACGTCTATGGCTACACCTTC

V gene: TRBV6-5
clone size: -
D gene: TRBD2
J gene: TRBJ2-1
CDR3 protein: CASRLAGALNEQFF
CDR3 DNA: TGTGCCAGCAGACTAGCGGGAGCGTTGAATGAGCAGTTCTTC

V gene: TRBV15
clone size: -
D gene: -
J gene: TRBJ2-7
CDR3 protein: CATSRDQAGRSYEQYF
CDR3 DNA: TGTGCCACCAGCAGAGATCAAGCGGGCCGCTCCTACGAGCAGTACTTC

V gene: TRBV11-3
clone size: once
D gene: -
J gene: TRBJ2-7
CDR3 protein: CASSLEARSEQYF
CDR3 DNA: TGTGCCAGCAGCTTAGAAGCGAGGAGCGAGCAGTACTTC

V gene: TRBV9
clone size: once
D gene: TRBD1
J gene: TRBJ2-7
CDR3 protein: CASSVGTGSSYEQYF
CDR3 DNA: TGTGCCAGCAGCGTAGGGACAGGGAGCTCCTACGAGCAGTACTTC

V gene: TRBV28
clone size: once
D gene: TRBD1
J gene: TRBJ1-1
CDR3 protein: CASSLTGDTEAFF
CDR3 DNA: TGTGCCAGCAGTTTGACAGGGGACACTGAAGCTTTCTTT

V gene: TRBV30
clone size: -
D gene: -
J gene: TRBJ2-7
CDR3 protein: CAWRRPGTYEQYF
CDR3 DNA: TGTGCCTGGAGGCGACCAGGGACCTACGAGCAGTACTTC

V gene: TRBV2
clone size: -
D gene: -
J gene: TRBJ2-7
CDR3 protein: CASSPGAGVGYEQYF
CDR3 DNA: TGTGCCAGCAGTCCGGGGGCGGGAGTTGGCTACGAGCAGTACTTC

V gene: TRBV7-2
clone size: -
D gene: -
J gene: TRBJ2-1
CDR3 protein: CASSLRGGVLNEQFF
CDR3 DNA: TGTGCCAGCAGCTTAAGGGGTGGGGTATTAAATGAGCAGTTCTTC

V gene: TRBV6-1
clone size: -
D gene: TRBD2
J gene: TRBJ2-7
CDR3 protein: CASSHIAGETYEQYF
CDR3 DNA: TGTGCCAGCAGTCATATAGCGGGAGAGACCTACGAGCAGTACTTC

V gene: TRBV19
clone size: once
D gene: -
J gene: TRBJ2-5
CDR3 protein: CASSISGSGETQYF
CDR3 DNA: TGTGCCAGTAGTATAAGTGGGAGTGGGGAGACCCAGTACTTC

V gene: TRBV6-1
clone size: -
D gene: TRBD1
J gene: TRBJ1-2
CDR3 protein: CASSRRDRETSGYTF
CDR3 DNA: TGTGCCAGCAGTCGCCGGGACAGGGAGACTTCTGGCTACACCTTC

V gene: TRBV27
clone size: -
D gene: -
J gene: TRBJ1-1
CDR3 protein: CASSSLLANTEAFF
CDR3 DNA: TGTGCCAGCAGTTCCCTCCTAGCAAACACTGAAGCTTTCTTT

V gene: TRBV4-2
clone size: -
D gene: -
J gene: TRBJ1-4
CDR3 protein: CASSPEAPSNEKLFF
CDR3 DNA: TGTGCCAGCAGCCCCGAGGCTCCGAGTAATGAAAAACTGTTTTTT